Listed here is a single TCR beta chain. As handled by the study authors: Nucleated cell counts were estimated from reference gene primer amplification. Clones were read by immunoSEQ multiplex PCR, and TCRdb kept only the in-frame ones, dropping some. The V and J calls and the clone size are those of that table, but D and trimming were determined from the DNA. The table shows about 370,000 clones, with about 90% occurring only once. The data belong to a study of blood T cell repertoires in COVID-19. Overall study context: COVID-19 samples, acute and convalescent, were from the United States, Italy and Spain. PBMCs, B-cell-depleted T cells, or T cells were the source of the cDNA or gDNA that made up the material.

Seattle-derived patients entered the study during active infection and were followed longitudinally. There are 15 residues in the CDR3. The trim removed 5 bases at V and 9 bases at J, leaving 12 bases unmatched. The germline CDR1 and CDR2 sequences are LNHDA and SQIVND (reference sequence). Material for sequencing was peripheral blood. V is TRBV19 and J is TRBJ2-1, with 8 bases matching TRBD2. This sequence originates from a woman aged 30 to 39 with COVID-19, enrolled during active disease. The CDR3 coding sequence is TGTGCCAGTAGTGGACTAGCACCCGACAGCGGTGAGCAGTTCTTC. As protein: CASSGLAPDSGEQFF.